Below are 22 T cell receptor beta chains sequenced from a single sample in a study of T cells after posttransplantation cyclophosphamide. The data were produced by immunoSEQ multiplex PCR, yet TCRdb's version contains in-frame clones alone and is incomplete. The sample has 20,000 to 25,000 clones, none seen only once. The sample comprised PBMCs. Source of these receptors: a woman aged 50 to 60 in good health, CMV-negative, and a related stem cell transplant donor.

This clone was observed many times. This chain links TRBV6-5 with TRBJ2-5; 10 bases are a match to TRBD1. The germline V gene has CDR1 MNHEY and CDR2 SVGAGI. Germline trimming cut 7 bases from V and 5 bases from J; bases unmatched to any gene: 4. This CDR3 comprises 13 residues. The CDR3 region has the DNA TGTGCCAGCAAAGGGACAGGGGAGGAGACCCAGTACTTC. This sequence encodes CASKGTGEETQYF.

This clone showed up many times. V is TRBV28 and J is TRBJ1-2, with TRBD1 as a possible D gene (6 bases). This CDR3 comprises 15 residues. Trimming removed 8 bases at V and 4 bases at J, with 20 bases between. CDR1 is MDHEN, CDR2 SYDVKM, per germline. CDR3: CASGSARGPGYGYTF. The CDR3 coding sequence is TGTGCCAGCGGATCCGCGCGGGGGCCGGGCTATGGCTACACCTTC.

This clone was recorded at least ten times. The chain links TRBV6-6 to TRBJ1-4; TRBD1 matches at 7 bases. There are 14 residues in the CDR3. Germline loops: CDR1 MNHNY, CDR2 SVGAGI (reference sequence). With 2 bases clipped from V and 5 bases from J, the junction kept 2 bases outside the gene matches. As DNA, the CDR3 is TGTGCCAGCAGTTACCAGGGACAGAATGAAAAACTGTTTTTT. As protein: CASSYQGQNEKLFF.

Ten or more counts support this clone. The chain combines TRBV5-4 with TRBJ1-2; possibly TRBD1 for D (6 bases). CDR1 and CDR2 (germline): SGHNT, YYREEE (reference sequence). V was pared by 4 bases and J by 8 bases, with 18 bases between. CDR3 size: 14 residues. CDR3 amino acids: CASSQNRGASGYTF. The DNA of the CDR3 is TGTGCCAGCAGCCAAAATCGGGGGGCTAGCGGCTACACCTTC.

By share of the sample, this clone is medium-sized. The gene calls are TRBV7-9 and TRBJ2-5; D is perhaps TRBD1 (6 bases). V lost 10 bases, J lost 4 bases, and 16 bases lay in between. Germline values: CDR1 SEHNR, CDR2 FQNEAQ (reference sequence). The CDR3 has 13 residues. In DNA, the CDR3 is TGTGCCATTCAGGGGCTTCCGGGAGAGACCCAGTACTTC. Translation: CAIQGLPGETQYF.

This clone was seen many times. The chain carries TRBV6-1 and TRBJ2-2; tentatively, D is TRBD1 (5 bases). Germline-derived CDR1 and CDR2 are MNHNS and SASEGT. V lost 3 bases to trimming and J lost 3 bases, with 5 bases between them. The CDR3 has 13 amino acids. The CDR3 region has the DNA TGTGCCAGCAGTGACAGGGACACCGGGGAGCTGTTTTTT. Translation: CASSDRDTGELFF.

This clone has at least ten counts. The genes are TRBV27 and TRBJ2-7, with 8 nucleotides matching TRBD2. The CDR3 spans 15 residues. The germline CDR1 and CDR2 sequences are MNHEY and SMNVEV (reference sequence). V lost 5 bases to trimming and J lost 3 bases; unmatched junction nucleotides: 9. The CDR3 reads CASSPQSGSGYEQYF. In DNA form, the CDR3 reads TGTGCCAGCAGTCCTCAGAGCGGGAGCGGCTACGAGCAGTACTTC.

This clone was seen at least ten times. The J gene is TRBJ2-7, the V gene TRBV11-3; 9 bases map to TRBD1. V lost 5 bases, J lost 0 bases, and 2 bases stayed unmatched. This CDR3 contains 14 residues. The germline CDR1 and CDR2 sequences are SGHNT and YENEEA. The CDR3 spells CASSAGQGSYEQYF. The CDR3 bases are TGTGCCAGCAGCGCGGGACAGGGCTCCTACGAGCAGTACTTC.

Many counts were recorded for this clone. The chain uses TRBV2 and TRBJ1-4; D may be TRBD1 (5 bases). The germline V gene has CDR1 SNHLY and CDR2 FYNNEI. The V end was cut by 1 base, the J end by 3 bases, with 6 bases between. This CDR3 spans 14 amino acids. In DNA, the CDR3 is TGTGCCAGCAGTGAAGGCAGGGCTAATGAAAAACTGTTTTTT. Translation gives CASSEGRANEKLFF. The full variable domain, rest sourced from reference TRBV2 and TRBJ1-4, is EPEVTQTPSHQVTQMGQEVILRCVPISNHLYFYWYRQILGQKVEFLVSFYNNEISEKSEIFDDQFSVERPDGSNFTLKIRSTKLEDSAMYFCASSEGRANEKLFFGSGTQLSVL.

This clone was observed at least ten times. The V call is TRBV11-2, the J call TRBJ2-1, with 11 bases that match TRBD2. Looked up from germline, CDR1 is SGHAT and CDR2 is FQNNGV. After removal of 5 bases from V and 2 bases from J, the junction contained 5 bases not matched to a gene. This CDR3 spans 16 amino acids. The DNA of the CDR3 is TGTGCCAGCAGCCCAAGACTAGCGGGGACCTACAATGAGCAGTTCTTC. Translation: CASSPRLAGTYNEQFF.

This clone showed up many times. The rearrangement links TRBV9 to TRBJ1-3, with a tentative D call TRBD1 (5 bases). Looked up from germline, CDR1 is SGDLS and CDR2 is YYNGEE. This CDR3 comprises 14 residues. Trimming took off 1 base at V and 2 bases at J, with 7 bases between the two ends. This CDR3 is CASSVRGTGNTIYF. As DNA, the CDR3 is TGTGCCAGCAGCGTAAGGGGAACTGGAAACACCATATATTTT.

This clone was detected ten times or more. The chain combines TRBV2 with TRBJ2-4, with D tentatively TRBD1 (6 bases). The CDR3 has 14 residues. Germline V CDR1 and CDR2: SNHLY, FYNNEI. V was shortened by 7 bases and J by 8 bases, with 18 bases between the two germline ends. The CDR3: CASKGDRLSDIQYF. The CDR3 bases are TGTGCCAGCAAGGGGGACCGTCTCTCGGACATTCAGTACTTC.

This clone has a count of ten or more. The J gene is TRBJ1-5, the V gene TRBV28, with no clear D. Trimming removed 1 base from V and 2 bases from J, with 6 bases in between. Germline CDR1 MDHEN, CDR2 SYDVKM. The CDR3 spans 14 residues. The CDR3 region is CASSLLAGNQPQHF. The CDR3 DNA reads as TGTGCCAGCAGTTTATTGGCGGGCAATCAGCCCCAGCATTTT. Drawing the rest from reference TRBV28 and TRBJ1-5, the complete variable domain is DVKVTQSSRYLVKRTGEKVFLECVQDMDHENMFWYRQDPGLGLRLIYFSYDVKMKEKGDIPEGYSVSREKKERFSLILESASTNQTSMYLCASSLLAGNQPQHFGDGTRLSIL.

This clone was seen at least ten times. The genes are TRBV19 and TRBJ2-1; D is perhaps TRBD2 (5 bases). V dropped 3 bases and J dropped 4 bases, with 16 bases sitting between them. Per germline, CDR1 LNHDA and CDR2 SQIVND (reference sequence). This CDR3 region has 16 residues. The CDR3 sequence is CASSIGETTRYNEQFF. CDR3 nucleotides: TGTGCCAGTAGTATTGGGGAGACGACTCGATACAATGAGCAGTTCTTC.

This clone was observed at least ten times. The chain has TRBV5-1 and TRBJ1-1; 7 bases fit TRBD1. V was clipped by 2 bases and J by 4 bases; unmatched bases: 2. CDR3 length: 13 residues. Per germline, CDR1 SGHRS and CDR2 YFSETQ. This CDR3 reads CASSFGTATEAFF. The CDR3 region has the DNA TGCGCCAGCAGCTTCGGGACAGCCACTGAAGCTTTCTTT. Complete variable domain (other parts from reference TRBV5-1 and TRBJ1-1): KAGVTQTPRYLIKTRGQQVTLSCSPISGHRSVSWYQQTPGQGLQFLFEYFSETQRNKGNFPGRFSGRQFSNSRSEMNVSTLELGDSALYLCASSFGTATEAFFGQGTRLTVV.

This clone has more than one count but fewer than ten. The V gene is TRBV29-1, the J gene TRBJ2-7, with 15 positions matching TRBD2. In germline, CDR1 is SQVTM, CDR2 ANQGSEA. The CDR3 is 15 amino acids. J lost 4 bases, V lost 3 bases, and 4 bases had no gene match. The CDR3 reads CSVEGLAGGRYEQYF. The CDR3 DNA sequence: TGCAGCGTTGAGGGACTAGCGGGGGGCCGTTACGAGCAGTACTTC.

This clone was counted ten times or more. The rearrangement joins TRBV30 to TRBJ1-6, with TRBD1 matching over 8 bases. CDR3 size: 16 residues. The germline V gene has CDR1 GTSNPN and CDR2 SVGIG (reference sequence). After removal of 5 bases from V and 9 bases from J, the junction contained 15 bases not matched to a gene. CDR3 bases: TGTGCCTGGGGAAGGGACAGGCCTAGTAGTGGTTCACCCCTCCACTTT. This codes for CAWGRDRPSSGSPLHF.

In this sample, this clone turned up many times. The sample has other DNA sequences that encode this CDR3 too. The chain employs TRBV5-1 and TRBJ2-1; tentative D call: TRBD1 (5 bases). The germline V and J ends were trimmed by 2 bases and 3 bases, with 6 bases remaining between them. Per germline, CDR1 SGHRS and CDR2 YFSETQ. CDR3 length equals 13 residues. CDR3 sequence (DNA): TGCGCCAGCAGCTTAGACAGCTACAATGAGCAGTTCTTC. It yields the protein CASSLDSYNEQFF.

This clone showed up many times. This sequence joins TRBV28 and TRBJ1-2; 7 bases agree with TRBD1. Trimming removed 1 base from V and 0 bases from J; junction bases left unmatched: 8. CDR1 and CDR2 (germline): MDHEN, SYDVKM. There are 17 residues in the CDR3. The CDR3 bases are TGTGCCAGCAGTTTATTATGGTCTGACAGGGCTAACTATGGCTACACCTTC. Translated, it gives CASSLLWSDRANYGYTF.

This clone occurred many times. The chain couples TRBV7-8 to TRBJ1-1, with D maybe TRBD1 (6 bases). CDR3 length: 15 residues. CDR1 SGHVS and CDR2 FQNEAQ come from the germline V gene. The V end lost 0 bases, the J end lost 5 bases, and 13 bases lay between the germline ends. Here the CDR3 DNA reads TGTGCCAGCAGCTTAGCGCAGGGGTGGCGGACTGAAGCTTTCTTT. This sequence encodes CASSLAQGWRTEAFF. The variable domain in full, with the rest retrieved from reference TRBV7-8 and TRBJ1-1, is GAGVSQSPRYKVAKRGQDVALRCDPISGHVSLFWYQQALGQGPEFLTYFQNEAQLDKSGLPSDRFFAERPEGSVSTLKIQRTQQEDSAVYLCASSLAQGWRTEAFFGQGTRLTVV.

This clone was detected ten times or more. This chain joins TRBV7-9 and TRBJ2-1, with 9 positions matching TRBD2. J gave up 7 bases and V 5 bases, and 9 bases lay outside the gene matches. Per germline, CDR1 SEHNR and CDR2 FQNEAQ (reference sequence). CDR3 size: 15 residues. CDR3 sequence (DNA): TGTGCCAGCAGCCCTAGCGGGGTGAGAGTGAATGAGCAGTTCTTC. It encodes CASSPSGVRVNEQFF.

This clone was counted at least ten times. The gene calls are TRBV7-6 and TRBJ1-4, with a possible D match to TRBD1 (6 bases). CDR3 length: 16 residues. Trimming pared 1 base from V and 11 bases from J, leaving 20 bases between. Per the germline V gene, CDR1 is SGHVS and CDR2 is FNYEAQ. The CDR3 nucleotides read TGTGCCAGCAGCTTAGACCCGGGGCTCAAAAGGGGGAAACTGTTTTTT. Translating gives CASSLDPGLKRGKLFF.